The next 5 T cell receptor beta chains were all read from a single sample in a study of response to subunit inactivated influenza vaccine. TCRdb analysed the RT-PCR reads with MiXCR anew, one entry per CDR3 protein. The sample lists about 780,000 distinct CDR3 sequences; around 18% were seen once. Here the sequenced sample was PBMCs from blood, taken approximately 5 days after vaccination. The receptor set was obtained from a man aged 50-60 years who received an inactivated influenza vaccine.

The chain is built from TRBV5-6 and TRBJ1-1; possibly TRBD1 for D (6 bases). Germline lookup yields CDR1 SGHDT and CDR2 YYEEEE. The CDR3 runs 13 residues. Trimming removed 2 bases from V and 11 bases from J, with 16 bases in between. The CDR3 bases are TGTGCCAGCAGCTTTGCACAGGGCGGCGGCGCTTTCTTT. It codes for CASSFAQGGGAFF.

The V and J genes are TRBV5-5 and TRBJ1-1, with 9 bases lining up with TRBD1. Germline V gene lookup returns CDR1 SGHKS and CDR2 YYEKEE (reference sequence). The CDR3 length is 14 residues. After removal of 0 bases from V and 7 bases from J, the junction contained 4 bases not matched to a gene. CDR3 residues: CASSLVTGGHEAFF. CDR3 nucleotides: TGTGCCAGCAGCTTGGTTACAGGGGGCCATGAAGCTTTCTTT. The entire variable domain, with the rest obtained from reference TRBV5-5 and TRBJ1-1, is as follows: DAGVTQSPTHLIKTRGQQVTLRCSPISGHKSVSWYQQVLGQGPQFIFQYYEKEERGRGNFPDRFSARQFPNYSSELNVNALLLGDSALYLCASSLVTGGHEAFFGQGTRLTVV.

This clonotype was observed a few times. This chain uses TRBV20-1 with TRBJ1-4; no definite D call. The CDR3 spans 14 residues. Germline lookup yields CDR1 DFQATT and CDR2 SNEGSKA (reference sequence). Trimming cost V 0 bases and J 8 bases, with 13 bases left between them. The DNA for the CDR3 is TGCAGTGCTAGAGATATCCGCCGAGCCGAAAAACTGTTTTTT. Protein: CSARDIRRAEKLFF.

This clonotype was detected only a few times. The rearrangement uses TRBV3-1 and TRBJ2-7; D is perhaps TRBD1 (6 bases). The CDR3 totals 16 residues. Germline CDR1 and CDR2: LGHDT and YNNKEL (reference sequence). Trimming took off 3 bases at V and 5 bases at J, with 20 bases between the two ends. DNA for the CDR3: TGTGCCAGCAGCCAGTATTTTTCGGGGACAACCCACGAGCAGTACTTC. This encodes CASSQYFSGTTHEQYF.

The CDR3 region has the DNA TGTGCCAGCTCCCGAGCGGGAGGGCCTCAGGATACGCAGTATTTT. Translation: CASSRAGGPQDTQYF. J is TRBJ2-3 and V is TRBV18; TRBD2 agrees at 10 bases. CDR3 length: 15 residues. CDR1 and CDR2 from the germline V gene are KGHSH and LQKENI. V lost 6 bases and J lost 6; bases outside the gene matches: 9.